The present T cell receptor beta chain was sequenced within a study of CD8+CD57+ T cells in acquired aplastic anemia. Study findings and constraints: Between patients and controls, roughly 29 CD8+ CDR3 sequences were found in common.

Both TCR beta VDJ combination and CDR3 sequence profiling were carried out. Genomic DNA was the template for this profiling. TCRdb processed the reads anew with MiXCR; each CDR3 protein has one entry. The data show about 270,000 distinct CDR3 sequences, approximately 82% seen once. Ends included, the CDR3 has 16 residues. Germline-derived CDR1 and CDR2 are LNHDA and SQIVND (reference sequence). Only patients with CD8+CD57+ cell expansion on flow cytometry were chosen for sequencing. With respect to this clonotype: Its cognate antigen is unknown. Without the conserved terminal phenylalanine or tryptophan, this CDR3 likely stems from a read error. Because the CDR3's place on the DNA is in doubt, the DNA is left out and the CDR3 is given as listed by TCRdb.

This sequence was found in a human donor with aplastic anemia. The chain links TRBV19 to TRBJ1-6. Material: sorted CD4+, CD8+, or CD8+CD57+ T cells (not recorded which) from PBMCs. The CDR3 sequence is CASSIASGAYNSPFHV.